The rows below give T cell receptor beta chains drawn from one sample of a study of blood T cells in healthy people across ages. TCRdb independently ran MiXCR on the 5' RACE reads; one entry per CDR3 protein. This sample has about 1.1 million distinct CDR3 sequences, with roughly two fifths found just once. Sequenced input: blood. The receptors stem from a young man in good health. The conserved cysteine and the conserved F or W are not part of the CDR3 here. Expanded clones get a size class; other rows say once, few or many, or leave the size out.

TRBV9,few,ASSVDDRYTGELF
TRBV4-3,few,ASSQSRFSLYNEQF
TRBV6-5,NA,ASSYSKGQGARRDEKLF
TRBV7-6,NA,ASSLEGTEKETQY
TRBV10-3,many,AIMRDKETQY
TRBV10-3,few,ATLNSASWDTIY
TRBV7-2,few,ASSLNGLADTQY
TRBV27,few,ASRTEVGVSTDTQY
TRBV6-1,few,ASRPGQGLSPLH
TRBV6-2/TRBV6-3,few,ASSRDGIYYGYT
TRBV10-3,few,AISGRDTSTDTQY
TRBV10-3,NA,AISEGLGGDYTDTQY
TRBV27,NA,ASSLSGLGGQY
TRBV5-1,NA,ASKAGDNEQF
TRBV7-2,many,ASSLRGGTNYGYT
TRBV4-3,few,ASSQGKGANSPLH
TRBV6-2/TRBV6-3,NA,ASSASGKSVETQY
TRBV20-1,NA,SATTGSYEQY
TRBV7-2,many,ASSHRTGSGKDTQY
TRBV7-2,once,ASSARTGAGNEQF
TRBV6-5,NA,ASSRSGAGGYT
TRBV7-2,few,ASSLLWQGAYEQY
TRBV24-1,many,ATSDPSRTGSNHYNEQF
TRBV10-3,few,AISESINYEQY
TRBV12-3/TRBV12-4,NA,ASTPMGTINTGELF
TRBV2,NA,ASEGSNEQF
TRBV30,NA,AWSFTGQGGGGYT
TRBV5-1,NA,ASSLEVDNEQF
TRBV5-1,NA,ACSLSSDGGLGRNNNEQY
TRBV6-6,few,ATKRQDSYNEQF
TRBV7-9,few,ASSSSGAEQF
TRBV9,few,ASSGITVDRSLSYGYT
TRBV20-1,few,SASHEWPQH
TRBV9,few,ASSVALGDPTNYGYT
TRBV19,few,ASSPRGASIPYSPLH